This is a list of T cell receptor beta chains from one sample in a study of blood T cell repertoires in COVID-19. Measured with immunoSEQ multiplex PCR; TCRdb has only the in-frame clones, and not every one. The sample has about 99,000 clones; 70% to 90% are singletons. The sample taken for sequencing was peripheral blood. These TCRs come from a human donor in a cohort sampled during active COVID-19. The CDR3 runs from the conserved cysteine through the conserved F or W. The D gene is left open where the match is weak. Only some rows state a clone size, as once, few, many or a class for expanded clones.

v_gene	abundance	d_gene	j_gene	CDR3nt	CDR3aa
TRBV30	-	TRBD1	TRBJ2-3	TGTGCCTGGAGTTCCCAAGACAGGGGGGTACGGAAAGATACGCAGTATTTT	CAWSSQDRGVRKDTQYF
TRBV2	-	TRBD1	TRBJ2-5	TGTGCCAGCTCTCGACAGGGCCAAGAGACCCAGTACTTC	CASSRQGQETQYF
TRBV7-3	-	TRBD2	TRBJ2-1	TGTGCCAGCAGCCTAATGGCGGGAGAAAGCAATGAGCAGTTCTTC	CASSLMAGESNEQFF
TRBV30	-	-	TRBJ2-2	TGTGCCTGGACAGTCACCGGGGAGCTGTTTTTT	CAWTVTGELFF
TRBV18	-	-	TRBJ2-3	TGTGCCAGCTCACCAGGCCGGGACAAAACGCAGTATTTT	CASSPGRDKTQYF
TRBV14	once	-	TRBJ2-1	TGTGCCAGCAGCCTCGGAACAGGGCGGGATGAGCAGTTCTTC	CASSLGTGRDEQFF
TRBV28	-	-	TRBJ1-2	TGTGCCAGCAGTTTAAGGCAGGTGGTCGATGGCTACACCTTC	CASSLRQVVDGYTF
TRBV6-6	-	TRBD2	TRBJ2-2	TGTGCCAGCAGTCCCAGAAGGACTAGGAAGGCCGGGGAGCTGTTTTTT	CASSPRRTRKAGELFF
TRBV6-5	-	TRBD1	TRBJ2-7	TGTGCCAGCAGGGAGACAGGGGGAGACTACGAGCAGTACTTC	CASRETGGDYEQYF
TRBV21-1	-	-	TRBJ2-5	TGTGCCAGCAGCAACAAGCGGGAGGCGGAGACCCAGTACTTC	CASSNKREAETQYF
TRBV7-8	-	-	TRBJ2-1	TGTGCCAGCAGCTACTTGCTAGGTGAGCAGTTCTTC	CASSYLLGEQFF
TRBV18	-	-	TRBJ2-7	TGTGCCAGCTCATCGGACAGCCACTACGAGCAGTACTTC	CASSSDSHYEQYF
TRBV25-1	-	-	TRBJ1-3	TGTGCCAGCAGTCTCGGACAGTCAGGAAACACCATATATTTT	CASSLGQSGNTIYF
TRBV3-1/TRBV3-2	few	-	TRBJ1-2	TGTGCCAGCAGCCAAGCGTTGGGGGCTGTTGGCTACACCTTC	CASSQALGAVGYTF
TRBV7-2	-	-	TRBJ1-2	TGTGCCAGCAGCCAGGAAAGCGGGACTAGTGGCTACACCTTC	CASSQESGTSGYTF
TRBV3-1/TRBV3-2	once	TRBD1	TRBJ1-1	TGTGCCAGCAGTCCCGGGACAGGGGATATAATGAACACTGAAGCTTTCTTT	CASSPGTGDIMNTEAFF
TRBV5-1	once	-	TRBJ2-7	TGCGCCAGCAGCTTGGCGCAGGGCGCCCTCTCGGGCGAGCAGTACTTC	CASSLAQGALSGEQYF
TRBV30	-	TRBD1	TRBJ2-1	TGTGCCTGGACCCGGGACAGCTACAATGAGCAGTTCTTC	CAWTRDSYNEQFF
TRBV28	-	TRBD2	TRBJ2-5	TGTGCCAGCACCCCGCAGGGACTAGCGGGAGAGACCCAGTACTTC	CASTPQGLAGETQYF
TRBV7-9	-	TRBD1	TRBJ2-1	TGTGCCAGCAGCAACGACAGGGTTGAGCAGTTCTTC	CASSNDRVEQFF
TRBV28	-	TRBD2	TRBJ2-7	TGTGCCAGCAGTTTGTCGCTAGGCGGGAGGGCATCCTACGAGCAGTACTTC	CASSLSLGGRASYEQYF
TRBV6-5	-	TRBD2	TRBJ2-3	TGTGCCAGCAGTTGGACTAGCGCCCCTAGCACAGATACGCAGTATTTT	CASSWTSAPSTDTQYF
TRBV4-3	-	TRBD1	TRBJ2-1	TGCGCCAGCAGCCAAGGGGGACAGGCAGCCTACAATGAGCAGTTCTTC	CASSQGGQAAYNEQFF
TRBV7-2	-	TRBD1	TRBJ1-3	TGTGCCAGCAGCTTAGGGTACGGGACAGCCGCATTCTCTGGAAACACCATATATTTT	CASSLGYGTAAFSGNTIYF
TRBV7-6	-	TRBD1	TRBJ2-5	TGTGCCAGCAGCCCCAGGGGGCGAACGCAGCAAGAGACCCAGTACTTC	CASSPRGRTQQETQYF
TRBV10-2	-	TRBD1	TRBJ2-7	TGCGCCAGCGGACAGGGCCTCGAGCAGTACTTC	CASGQGLEQYF
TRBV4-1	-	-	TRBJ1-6	TGCGCCAGCAGCCAAGTTATCACAGAAGGTTCACCCCTCCACTTT	CASSQVITEGSPLHF
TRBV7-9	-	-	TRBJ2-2	TGTGCCAGCAGCTTAGCACAGACGAACACCGGGGAGCTGTTTTTT	CASSLAQTNTGELFF
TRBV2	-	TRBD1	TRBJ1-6	TGTGCCAGCAGCGTACAGGGACAGGGGGCTTGGTCGGTCGCTTCACCCCTCCACTTT	CASSVQGQGAWSVASPLHF
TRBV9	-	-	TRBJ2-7	TGTGCCAGCAGCGTACTCAGGCACCTCGAAAGGTACGAGCAGTACTTC	CASSVLRHLERYEQYF
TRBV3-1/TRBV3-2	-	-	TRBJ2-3	TGTGCCAGCAGCCATCTCACAGATACGCAGTATTTT	CASSHLTDTQYF
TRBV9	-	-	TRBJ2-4	TGTGCCAGCAGCGTAGGGGCTGTGGGCTCCGAAAACATTCAGTACTTC	CASSVGAVGSENIQYF
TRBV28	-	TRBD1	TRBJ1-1	TGTGCCAGCAGTTGGACAGGGGGCAACACTGAAGCTTTCTTT	CASSWTGGNTEAFF
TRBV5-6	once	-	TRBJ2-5	TGTGCCAGCAGCTTGGGACAGCAAGAGACCCAGTACTTC	CASSLGQQETQYF
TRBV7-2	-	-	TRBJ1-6	TGTGCCAGCAGCTTTTTGACCGGGGGACCCCGACTAAATTCACCCCTCCACTTT	CASSFLTGGPRLNSPLHF
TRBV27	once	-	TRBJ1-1	TGTGCCAGCAGTCCGACAGTGAACACTGAAGCTTTCTTT	CASSPTVNTEAFF
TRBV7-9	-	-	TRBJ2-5	TGTGCCAGCAGCTTAGTGGTGGGCCAGTTGTTGAGAGAGACCCAGTACTTC	CASSLVVGQLLRETQYF
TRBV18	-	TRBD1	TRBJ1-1	TGTGCCAGCTCACCCGTGACAGGGCTCACTGAAGCTTTCTTT	CASSPVTGLTEAFF
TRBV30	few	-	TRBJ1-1	TGTGCCTGGAGTATCACGAGGGAAGCTTTCTTT	CAWSITREAFF
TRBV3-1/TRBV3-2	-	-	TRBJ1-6	TGTGCCAGCAGCCACCCCCAGGTCGCCTATAATTCACCCCTCCACTTT	CASSHPQVAYNSPLHF
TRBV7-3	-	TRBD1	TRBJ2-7	TGTGCCAGCAGCTTAAAGCCCTCGTGGGGACAGGAGAGATACGAGCAGTACTTC	CASSLKPSWGQERYEQYF